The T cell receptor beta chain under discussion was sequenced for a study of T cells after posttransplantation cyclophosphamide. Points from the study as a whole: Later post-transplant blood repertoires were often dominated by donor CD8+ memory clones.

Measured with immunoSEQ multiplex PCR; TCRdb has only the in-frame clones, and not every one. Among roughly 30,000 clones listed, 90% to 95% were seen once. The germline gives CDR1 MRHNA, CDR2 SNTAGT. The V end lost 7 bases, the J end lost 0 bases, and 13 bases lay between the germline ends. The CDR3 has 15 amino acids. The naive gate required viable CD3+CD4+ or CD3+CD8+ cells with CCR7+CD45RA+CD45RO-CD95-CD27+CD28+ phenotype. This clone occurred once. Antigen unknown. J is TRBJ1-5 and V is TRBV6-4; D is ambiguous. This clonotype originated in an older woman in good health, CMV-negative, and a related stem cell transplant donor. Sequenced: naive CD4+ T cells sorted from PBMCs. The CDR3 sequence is CASKVNSLSNQPQHF. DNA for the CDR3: TGTGCCAGCAAGGTTAACAGTCTTAGCAATCAGCCCCAGCATTTT.